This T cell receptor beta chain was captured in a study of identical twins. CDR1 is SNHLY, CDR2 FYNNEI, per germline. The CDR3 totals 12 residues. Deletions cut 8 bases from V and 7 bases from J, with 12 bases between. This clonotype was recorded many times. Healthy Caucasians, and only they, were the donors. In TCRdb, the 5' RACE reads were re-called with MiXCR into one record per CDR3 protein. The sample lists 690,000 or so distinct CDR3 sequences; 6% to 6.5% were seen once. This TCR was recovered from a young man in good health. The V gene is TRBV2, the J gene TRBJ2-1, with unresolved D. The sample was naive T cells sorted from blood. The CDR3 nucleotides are TGTGCCAGCGGCGAAGGGCCTAATGAGCAGTTCTTC. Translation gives CASGEGPNEQFF. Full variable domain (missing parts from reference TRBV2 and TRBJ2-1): EPEVTQTPSHQVTQMGQEVILRCVPISNHLYFYWYRQILGQKVEFLVSFYNNEISEKSEIFDDQFSVERPDGSNFTLKIRSTKLEDSAMYFCASGEGPNEQFFGPGTRLTVL.